What follows are 29 T cell receptor beta chains derived from one specimen sequenced in a study of T cells after yellow fever vaccination. TCRdb itself ran the 5' RACE reads through MiXCR, one entry per CDR3 protein. In the table there are a few hundred thousand distinct CDR3 sequences, 6% to 8% of which are singletons. The material sequenced was PBMCs, taken 5 days after the yellow fever booster vaccination. Receptors were obtained from a man in his thirties or forties who received the YFV17D yellow fever vaccine.

This clonotype was observed many times. The chain carries TRBV5-1 and TRBJ2-2; maybe TRBD1 (5 bases). The germline CDR1 and CDR2 sequences are SGHRS and YFSETQ. The length of the CDR3 is 13 residues. With 4 bases removed from V and 4 bases from J, the gap between germline ends came to 8 bases. The CDR3: CASSPGSTGELFF. In DNA, the CDR3 is TGCGCCAGCAGCCCAGGGTCCACCGGGGAGCTGTTTTTT.

This clonotype was found many times. V gene TRBV11-2 combines with J gene TRBJ2-3, with D perhaps TRBD2 (5 bases). Germline assignment: CDR1 SGHAT and CDR2 FQNNGV. V was cut by 6 bases and J by 10 bases, with 20 bases left in between. The CDR3 totals 14 residues. The CDR3 here is CASRSGLSEDPQYF. CDR3 in DNA: TGTGCCAGCAGGTCTGGACTTAGTGAGGATCCGCAGTATTTT.

This clonotype was observed a few times. The V and J genes are TRBV29-1 and TRBJ2-5; no firm D call. Trimming pared 8 bases from V and 3 bases from J, leaving 10 bases between. The CDR3 is made up of 11 amino acids. Germline CDR1 reads SQVTM; CDR2 reads ANQGSEA. The CDR3 loop reads CSLSQKETQYF. The DNA for the CDR3 is TGCAGCCTTTCACAGAAAGAGACCCAGTACTTC. The full variable domain, completed using reference TRBV29-1 and TRBJ2-5, is SAVISQKPSRDICQRGTSLTIQCQVDSQVTMMFWYRQQPGQSLTLIATANQGSEATYESGFVIDKFPISRPNLTFSTLTVSNMSPEDSSIYLCSLSQKETQYFGPGTRLLVL.

This chain links TRBV29-1 with TRBJ2-1; D is ambiguous. V was clipped by 4 bases and J by 0 bases, with 22 bases between them. Germline V CDR1 and CDR2: SQVTM, ANQGSEA. CDR3 size: 18 residues. The DNA for the CDR3 is TGCAGCGTTGTATTCGGTAGTGATCGGGTTCCCTCCTACAATGAGCAGTTCTTC. Encoded protein: CSVVFGSDRVPSYNEQFF.

This clonotype has more than one count but fewer than ten. The chain links TRBV28 to TRBJ2-2; D could derive from TRBD1 or TRBD2 (5 bases each). The CDR3 runs to 16 residues. Germline V gives CDR1 MDHEN, CDR2 SYDVKM. V was trimmed by 4 bases and J by 5 bases, leaving 17 bases between them. The CDR3 coding sequence is TGTGCCAGCAGTTCCCCCCGGGGCGCGGTTACCGGGGAGCTGTTTTTT. Translating gives CASSSPRGAVTGELFF.

Worth noting for this clonotype: This could be a read error, since a much larger clone is one nucleotide away. This chain links TRBV6-2 or TRBV6-3 with TRBJ2-7; 7 bases fit TRBD2. The ends lost 7 bases at V and 3 bases at J; junction bases unmatched: 6. The CDR3 is made up of 13 amino acids. Germline CDR1 reads MNHEY; CDR2 reads SVGEGT. For the CDR3, the DNA is TGTGCCAGCACCCTAGCGGAAGTCTACGAGCAGTACTTC. It yields the protein CASTLAEVYEQYF.

A few counts support this clonotype. The chain employs TRBV20-1 and TRBJ2-5; 7 bases match TRBD2. The junction had 10 bases not matched to a gene; V was cut back by 1 base and J by 5 bases. Germline V gene sequence: CDR1 DFQATT, CDR2 SNEGSKA (reference sequence). The CDR3 is 15 amino acids. The CDR3 is CSARAFAGVQETQYF. The CDR3 coding sequence is TGCAGTGCTAGAGCCTTTGCGGGAGTCCAGGAGACCCAGTACTTC.

About this clonotype: A much bigger clone sits one base away, suggesting this may be a read error. The J gene is TRBJ2-1, the V gene TRBV5-6; D ambiguous. Germline loops: CDR1 SGHDT, CDR2 YYEEEE. Trimming cost V 0 bases and J 9 bases, with 16 bases left between them. The CDR3 contains 15 residues. CDR3 region: CASSLVYLTALEQFF. The CDR3 DNA follows: TGTGCCAGCAGCTTGGTCTATCTTACAGCGCTTGAGCAGTTCTTC.

J is TRBJ1-1 and V is TRBV5-4, with 7 bases lining up with TRBD1. The CDR3 has 14 residues. Germline CDR1 reads SGHNT; CDR2 reads YYREEE (reference sequence). The V gene end was trimmed by 9 bases and the J gene end by 5 bases; junction bases not matched to a gene: 13. The CDR3 protein is CAIQGGRGQTEAFF. The CDR3 DNA reads TGTGCCATCCAGGGGGGGAGGGGGCAGACTGAAGCTTTCTTT.

This clonotype appeared a few times. This chain links TRBV20-1 with TRBJ2-3; possibly TRBD2 for D (6 bases). Germline V gives CDR1 DFQATT, CDR2 SNEGSKA (reference sequence). CDR3 length: 12 residues. The CDR3 spells CSARLSGVTQYF. Written as DNA, the CDR3 is TGCAGCGCACGGTTGTCGGGGGTCACGCAGTATTTT.

This clonotype was seen just once. This chain connects TRBV20-1 to TRBJ2-3; 8 nucleotides agree with TRBD2. Germline V lookup: CDR1 DFQATT, CDR2 SNEGSKA (reference sequence). V shed 3 bases, J shed 4 bases, and the junction held 6 bases outside the gene matches. The CDR3 sequence is 14 residues long. The CDR3 loop is CSAREGGRSDTQYF. The CDR3 nucleotides are TGCAGTGCTAGGGAAGGCGGGAGGTCAGATACGCAGTATTTT.

The chain is built from TRBV18 and TRBJ1-1; 8 bases are a match to TRBD1. This CDR3 is 14 amino acids long. Looked up from germline, CDR1 is KGHSH and CDR2 is LQKENI. The ends lost 4 bases at V and 4 bases at J; junction bases unmatched: 5. CDR3: CASSRDRGVTEAFF. DNA of the CDR3: TGTGCCAGCTCACGTGACAGGGGTGTCACTGAAGCTTTCTTT.

This clonotype was counted at least ten times. The chain carries TRBV5-8 and TRBJ2-1; D unclear. Germline V CDR1 and CDR2: SGHTS, YDEGEE. Trimming cost V 4 bases and J 1 base, with 12 bases left between them. CDR3 length equals 15 residues. The CDR3 here is CASSRAWLSYNEQFF. The CDR3 region has the DNA TGTGCCAGCAGCAGAGCTTGGCTATCCTACAATGAGCAGTTCTTC. Drawing the rest from reference TRBV5-8 and TRBJ2-1, the complete variable domain is EAGVTQSPTHLIKTRGQQATLRCSPISGHTSVYWYQQALGLGLQFLLWYDEGEERNRGNFPPRFSGRQFPNYSSELNVNALELEDSALYLCASSRAWLSYNEQFFGPGTRLTVL.

There are a few counts of this clonotype. The chain combines TRBV12-3 or TRBV12-4 with TRBJ1-3; no definite D call. The CDR3 runs 15 residues. V was trimmed by 3 bases and J by 9 bases, leaving 18 bases between them. The CDR3 DNA sequence: TGTGCCAGCAGTTTGAATGCAGTCGTAAAGGGCACCATATATTTT. Its translation is CASSLNAVVKGTIYF.

This clonotype was recorded at least ten times. This chain connects TRBV7-2 to TRBJ2-7; the match to TRBD2 covers 7 bases. CDR3 length: 13 amino acids. Germline lookup yields CDR1 SGHTA and CDR2 FQGNSA. Trimming removed 6 bases from V and 3 bases from J; junction bases left unmatched: 5. The CDR3 is CASRLGLHYEQYF. CDR3 coding DNA: TGTGCCAGCAGACTGGGACTACACTACGAGCAGTACTTC.

The V gene is TRBV7-2, the J gene TRBJ2-5; no reliable D call. V was cut by 4 bases and J by 5 bases, with 8 bases left in between. The CDR3 consists of 12 residues. Per germline, CDR1 SGHTA and CDR2 FQGNSA. The CDR3: CASSSESETQYF. The CDR3 coding sequence is TGTGCCAGCAGCTCAGAATCTGAGACCCAGTACTTC.

This clonotype was found many times. This sequence joins TRBV20-1 and TRBJ2-5; 10 bases align to TRBD2. The CDR3 contains 12 residues. V lost 8 bases to trimming and J lost 6 bases; unmatched junction nucleotides: 6. The germline V gene encodes CDR1 DFQATT and CDR2 SNEGSKA (reference sequence). CDR3 DNA: TGCAGTACCATTAGCGGGAGGCAGACCCAGTACTTC. Translation: CSTISGRQTQYF.

This clonotype was found many times. V and J are TRBV27 and TRBJ2-1; 8 nucleotides match TRBD2. CDR3 size: 16 residues. Germline CDR1 is MNHEY and CDR2 is SMNVEV (reference sequence). V was clipped by 5 bases and J by 0 bases; unmatched bases: 6. CDR3 region: CASSTRGTSSYNEQFF. For the CDR3, the DNA is TGTGCCAGCAGTACTCGTGGGACTAGCTCCTACAATGAGCAGTTCTTC.

This clonotype was counted a few times. V and J are TRBV7-2 and TRBJ2-2; D not resolved. This CDR3 is 16 amino acids long. CDR1 and CDR2 from the germline V gene are SGHTA and FQGNSA. V dropped 5 bases and J dropped 0 bases, with 13 bases sitting between them. In nucleotides, the CDR3 is TGTGCCAGCAGCCAAAACTTGAATTCGAACACCGGGGAGCTGTTTTTT. Translated, it gives CASSQNLNSNTGELFF.

This clonotype was seen repeatedly, ten times or more. V usage is TRBV18 and J usage is TRBJ1-2, with D unresolved. The CDR3 consists of 13 residues. Germline CDR1 KGHSH, CDR2 LQKENI. The V end was cut by 5 bases, the J end by 0 bases, with 7 bases between. Here the CDR3 DNA reads TGTGCCAGCTCATCGGCAGCTAACTATGGCTACACCTTC. It is translated as CASSSAANYGYTF.

This clonotype was detected many times. The chain has TRBV6-6 and TRBJ2-1; D uncertain. The CDR3 is 12 amino acids. Germline values: CDR1 MNHNY, CDR2 SVGAGI (reference sequence). V lost 5 bases to trimming and J lost 13 bases, with 15 bases between them. Written as DNA, the CDR3 is TGTGCCAGCAGTCAAGACCCACGGCGTCAGTTCTTC. This encodes CASSQDPRRQFF.

This clonotype showed up many times. The chain employs TRBV7-2 and TRBJ2-4; 12 positions match TRBD2. CDR1 is SGHTA, CDR2 FQGNSA, per germline. The CDR3 runs 16 residues. J gave up 5 bases and V 5 bases, and 7 bases lay outside the gene matches. The CDR3 sequence: CASSPGLAGPQNIQYF. CDR3 DNA sequence: TGTGCCAGCAGCCCCGGACTAGCGGGGCCTCAAAACATTCAGTACTTC.

This clonotype occurred many times. The rearrangement joins TRBV29-1 to TRBJ2-1; unclear D gene. Germline V lookup: CDR1 SQVTM, CDR2 ANQGSEA. V lost 4 bases and J lost 1, with 11 bases in between. This CDR3 is built from 14 residues. This CDR3 reads CSVVVAPSYNEQFF. CDR3 nucleotide sequence: TGCAGCGTTGTTGTGGCACCTTCCTACAATGAGCAGTTCTTC.

This chain connects TRBV7-9 to TRBJ1-5, with no clear D. The length of the CDR3 is 12 residues. V was cut by 5 bases and J by 6 bases, with 8 bases left in between. CDR1 SEHNR and CDR2 FQNEAQ come from the germline V gene (reference sequence). The CDR3 bases are TGTGCCAGCAGCGACGGGATTCAGCCCCAGCATTTT. Residues: CASSDGIQPQHF.

This chain uses TRBV27 with TRBJ2-7, with 9 bases matching TRBD2. The CDR3 runs to 16 residues. J lost 3 bases, V lost 2 bases, and 8 bases had no gene match. Germline values: CDR1 MNHEY, CDR2 SMNVEV (reference sequence). DNA of the CDR3: TGTGCCAGCAGTTTACAAGGGCGGGAGGGCCGCTACGAGCAGTACTTC. Its protein product is CASSLQGREGRYEQYF.

This rearrangement joins TRBV7-2 to TRBJ2-3; D might be TRBD2 (5 bases). Germline V CDR1 and CDR2: SGHTA, FQGNSA. V dropped 5 bases and J dropped 2 bases, with 11 bases sitting between them. The CDR3 consists of 14 residues. This chain's CDR3 is CASSRAGTTDTQYF. DNA of the CDR3: TGTGCCAGCAGCCGCGCGGGTACCACAGATACGCAGTATTTT.

The sample holds many counts of this clonotype. The chain carries TRBV23-1 and TRBJ2-1; TRBD2 aligns across 8 bases. TRBV23-1 is treated as an ORF (open reading frame) with a function not yet certain. This CDR3 comprises 17 residues. With 6 bases clipped from V and 5 bases from J, the junction kept 15 bases outside the gene matches. As DNA, the CDR3 is TGCGCCAGCAGCCCGCTCTCCGGGACTAGTGTGCACAATGAGCAGTTCTTC. This sequence encodes CASSPLSGTSVHNEQFF.

In its sample, this clonotype was seen a few times. This chain joins TRBV29-1 and TRBJ1-4, with D possibly matching TRBD1 (5 bases). The length of the CDR3 is 14 residues. The germline V gene has CDR1 SQVTM and CDR2 ANQGSEA. V was shortened by 5 bases and J by 3 bases, with 13 bases between the two germline ends. The CDR3 DNA reads as TGCAGCGTTATCGGAGGGGCAGCTAATGAAAAACTGTTTTTT. Translated, it gives CSVIGGAANEKLFF. The variable domain in full, completed from reference TRBV29-1 and TRBJ1-4, reads SAVISQKPSRDICQRGTSLTIQCQVDSQVTMMFWYRQQPGQSLTLIATANQGSEATYESGFVIDKFPISRPNLTFSTLTVSNMSPEDSSIYLCSVIGGAANEKLFFGSGTQLSVL.

The chain combines TRBV20-1 with TRBJ2-3; 8 bases map to TRBD1. Trimming at V came to 6 bases and at J to 4 bases, leaving 9 bases not matched to a gene. Germline V gives CDR1 DFQATT, CDR2 SNEGSKA (reference sequence). CDR3 length: 14 residues. For the CDR3, the DNA is TGCAGTGCCAAACCAGGGGGCTGGGCAGATACGCAGTATTTT. Protein: CSAKPGGWADTQYF.